The rows below give T cell receptor beta chains drawn from one sample of a study of T cells in Graves' hyperthyroidism and ophthalmopathy. One entry per CDR3 protein, called by TCRdb with MiXCR from the multiplex PCR reads. The sample contains hundreds of thousands of distinct CDR3 sequences, about two fifths of which appear only once. Source material: blood. The receptors derive from a man younger than 35 with Graves' hyperthyroidism. Both conserved end residues are part of each CDR3. Fields, in order: V gene, J gene, clone size, CDR3 protein. A row's size may be missing; if present it is once, few, many or a size class.

>TRBV20-1|TRBJ1-2|many
CSATGTVSYGYTF
>TRBV7-2|TRBJ2-2|NA
CASILGLAGGRPTGELFF
>TRBV29-1|TRBJ2-2|NA
CSVEPWTSGSAGELFF
>TRBV9|TRBJ1-1|many
CASSDPRVDTEAFF
>TRBV20-1|TRBJ1-1|NA
CSAVGTNTEAFF
>TRBV29-1|TRBJ1-5|many
CSVDQGSNQPQHF
>TRBV7-8|TRBJ2-7|NA
CASSPTSGRKYF
>TRBV7-2|TRBJ1-2|many
CASSFIPETGFSGYTF
>TRBV7-6|TRBJ2-7|many
CASGGTGMNEQYF
>TRBV5-8|TRBJ1-5|NA
CASSPPGQHNQPQHF
>TRBV7-8|TRBJ2-2|NA
CASSSPRARASGGDTNTGELFF
>TRBV14|TRBJ2-7|NA
CASSAGTGGREQYF
>TRBV11-3|TRBJ2-5|NA
CASEAPNSETQYF
>TRBV6-5|TRBJ1-5|many
CASSSFLGQPQHF
>TRBV10-3|TRBJ2-7|NA
CAISEGIPYSAPVGEQYF
>TRBV12-3/TRBV12-4|TRBJ2-5|NA
CASRGGGHQETQYF